A single sample is the source of the 17 T cell receptor beta chains below, sequenced in a study of human thymus T cells. Some clones are missing from TCRdb's copy, which holds only in-frame ones; the method was immunoSEQ multiplex PCR. The sample consists of 57,000 or so clones, over 85% of them appearing once. The sequenced material came from blood. Receptors originate from a boy younger than two with a congenital heart defect but otherwise immunologically healthy.

The chain recombines TRBV11-2 with TRBJ2-7, with D possibly TRBD2 on 5 matching bases. Trimming removed 1 base from V and 1 base from J, with 14 bases in between. CDR3 size: 16 residues. Germline V gives CDR1 SGHAT, CDR2 FQNNGV. The CDR3 reads CASSLGRAVQSYEQYF. The CDR3 coding sequence is TGTGCCAGCAGCTTAGGTCGAGCGGTCCAATCCTACGAGCAGTACTTC.

The chain combines TRBV20-1 with TRBJ2-3; no firm D call. V lost 0 bases to trimming and J lost 6 bases, with 4 bases between them. The CDR3 loop spans 11 amino acids. Per germline, CDR1 DFQATT and CDR2 SNEGSKA (reference sequence). CDR3 amino acids: CSARDRDTQYF. DNA of the CDR3: TGCAGTGCTAGAGATCGCGATACGCAGTATTTT.

This chain connects TRBV5-1 to TRBJ2-1, with D unclear. Trimming pared 1 base from V and 6 bases from J, leaving 17 bases between. The V gene's germline CDR1 is SGHRS and CDR2 YFSETQ. This CDR3 region has 16 residues. As DNA, the CDR3 is TGCGCCAGCAGCTTGTCCGGCGGATCGGCTGGCAATGAGCAGTTCTTC. Amino acid sequence: CASSLSGGSAGNEQFF.

This chain uses TRBV6-6 with TRBJ2-7; D unresolved. Deletions cut 8 bases from V and 5 bases from J, with 16 bases between. The CDR3 is 13 residues long. Germline-derived CDR1 and CDR2 are MNHNY and SVGAGI (reference sequence). The CDR3 DNA sequence: TGTGCCAGCGGAGAGAGGTTGCCCGACGAGCAGTACTTC. This gives the protein CASGERLPDEQYF.

The genes are TRBV5-6 and TRBJ2-7; D could derive from TRBD1 or TRBD2 (5 bases each). Germline V gives CDR1 SGHDT, CDR2 YYEEEE. Trimming shortened V by 2 bases and J by 2 bases, and 14 bases separated the two germline ends. The length of the CDR3 is 15 residues. This CDR3 reads CASSFLGRVTYEQYF. CDR3 in DNA: TGTGCCAGCAGCTTCTTGGGACGGGTCACCTACGAGCAGTACTTC.

The chain has TRBV4-1 and TRBJ2-1, with 9 bases matching TRBD2. The V segment lost 6 bases and the J segment 7 bases; nucleotides outside the gene matches: 10. Germline CDR1 reads MGHRA; CDR2 reads YSYEKL. The CDR3 totals 15 residues. CDR3 sequence reads: CASRNIAGAWNEQFF. CDR3 DNA: TGCGCCAGCAGGAATATAGCGGGAGCCTGGAATGAGCAGTTCTTC.

The V gene is TRBV7-9, the J gene TRBJ2-7; 9 bases are a match to TRBD2. The V segment lost 0 bases and the J segment 2 bases; nucleotides outside the gene matches: 2. Germline V gives CDR1 SEHNR, CDR2 FQNEAQ (reference sequence). The CDR3 is made up of 15 amino acids. The CDR3 loop reads CASSLASSGTYEQYF. In DNA, the CDR3 is TGTGCCAGCAGCTTAGCGTCTAGCGGGACCTACGAGCAGTACTTC.

The rearrangement joins TRBV20-1 to TRBJ1-2; TRBD1 agrees at 8 bases. Trimming removed 4 bases from V and 5 bases from J; junction bases left unmatched: 0. The CDR3 spans 11 residues. CDR1 and CDR2 (germline): DFQATT, SNEGSKA (reference sequence). The chain's CDR3 is CSANRGYGYTF. DNA for the CDR3: TGCAGTGCTAACAGGGGGTATGGCTACACCTTC.

This clone was seen a single time. The chain carries TRBV7-9 and TRBJ2-3, with 9 bases that match TRBD1. V shed 5 bases, J shed 5 bases, and the junction held 11 bases outside the gene matches. Germline-derived CDR1 and CDR2 are SEHNR and FQNEAQ (reference sequence). The CDR3 covers 16 residues. The CDR3 loop is CASSPRDRASIDTQYF. In DNA, the CDR3 is TGTGCCAGCAGCCCCCGGGACAGGGCTTCGATAGATACGCAGTATTTT.

This chain connects TRBV4-1 to TRBJ2-5; perhaps TRBD2 as D (6 bases). The CDR3 is 17 residues long. Germline lookup yields CDR1 MGHRA and CDR2 YSYEKL. Trimming left V 4 bases short and J 5 bases short, with 23 bases between. CDR3 region: CASSRLPPSAPGETQYF. The CDR3 bases are TGCGCCAGCAGCCGCCTCCCCCCTAGCGCACCTGGGGAGACCCAGTACTTC.

This chain joins TRBV30 and TRBJ1-5, with 7 positions matching TRBD1. J lost 2 bases, V lost 2 bases, and 6 bases had no gene match. Per germline, CDR1 GTSNPN and CDR2 SVGIG (reference sequence). The CDR3 runs 15 residues. For the CDR3, the DNA is TGTGCCTGGAGTAGGAAGGGGGCGGGCAATCAGCCCCAGCATTTT. Protein product: CAWSRKGAGNQPQHF.

J is TRBJ2-7 and V is TRBV5-1; weak D call: TRBD1 (6 bases). Germline V CDR1 and CDR2: SGHRS, YFSETQ. V shed 1 base and J shed 2 bases, with 7 bases lying between them. This CDR3 comprises 13 residues. The CDR3 DNA reads TGCGCCAGCAGCTTGAAGGGGGCCTACGAGCAGTACTTC. Protein product: CASSLKGAYEQYF.

The chain uses TRBV10-2 and TRBJ2-7; 9 nucleotides line up with TRBD2. V shed 10 bases, J shed 2 bases, and the junction held 6 bases outside the gene matches. The CDR3 runs 13 residues. Germline-derived CDR1 and CDR2 are WSHSY and SAAADI. This chain's CDR3 is CATCTSGPYEQYF. The CDR3 DNA follows: TGCGCCACCTGTACTAGCGGGCCCTACGAGCAGTACTTC.

The gene calls are TRBV4-1 and TRBJ2-3, with TRBD2 matching 13 bases. The CDR3 covers 16 residues. The germline CDR1 and CDR2 sequences are MGHRA and YSYEKL. Trimming removed 4 bases from V and 2 bases from J; junction bases left unmatched: 3. The CDR3 DNA reads as TGCGCCAGCAGCCCGGGACTAGCGGGGCACACAGATACGCAGTATTTT. Translated, it gives CASSPGLAGHTDTQYF.

The chain carries TRBV5-1 and TRBJ1-2, with TRBD1 matching over 8 bases. The germline CDR1 and CDR2 sequences are SGHRS and YFSETQ. Trimming cost V 0 bases and J 7 bases; bases outside gene matches: 5. The CDR3 has 14 residues. CDR3 loop: CASSLEAGGSGYTF. CDR3 DNA sequence: TGCGCCAGCAGCTTGGAGGCAGGGGGCAGTGGCTACACCTTC.

The genes are TRBV11-3 and TRBJ2-3; maybe TRBD2 (6 bases). V lost 5 bases, J lost 5 bases, and 17 bases lay in between. The CDR3 runs to 15 residues. Germline V gives CDR1 SGHNT, CDR2 YENEEA. CDR3 protein: CASSPRLGRRDTQYF. The DNA for the CDR3 is TGTGCCAGCAGCCCCCGGTTGGGGAGGAGAGATACGCAGTATTTT.

V usage is TRBV7-9 and J usage is TRBJ2-3; 7 positions agree with TRBD1. The CDR3 spans 14 residues. V was clipped by 5 bases and J by 1 base; unmatched bases: 3. The V gene's germline CDR1 is SEHNR and CDR2 FQNEAQ (reference sequence). CDR3 sequence reads: CASSPGQGTDTQYF. In DNA form, the CDR3 reads TGTGCCAGCAGCCCTGGACAGGGCACAGATACGCAGTATTTT.